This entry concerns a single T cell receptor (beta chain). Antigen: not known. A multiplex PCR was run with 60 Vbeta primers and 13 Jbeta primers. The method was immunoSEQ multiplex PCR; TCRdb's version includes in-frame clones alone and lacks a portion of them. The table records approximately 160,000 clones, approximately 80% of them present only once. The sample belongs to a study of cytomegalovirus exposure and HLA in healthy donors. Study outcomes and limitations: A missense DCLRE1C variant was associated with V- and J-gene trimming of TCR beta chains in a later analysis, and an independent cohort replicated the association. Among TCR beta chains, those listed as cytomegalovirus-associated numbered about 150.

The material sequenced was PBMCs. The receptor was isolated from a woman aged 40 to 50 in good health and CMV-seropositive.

In DNA form, the CDR3 reads TGTGCCAGCAGCGTAGAGGTCATAGGAACGGGCAATGAGCAGTTCTTC. Encoded protein: CASSVEVIGTGNEQFF. V gene TRBV9 combines with J gene TRBJ2-1; D call uncertain. Germline V lookup: CDR1 SGDLS, CDR2 YYNGEE. The CDR3 spans 16 residues. Trimming removed 0 bases at V and 6 bases at J, with 16 bases between.